The present T cell receptor beta chain was sequenced within a study of cytomegalovirus exposure and HLA in healthy donors. From germline, CDR1 is MNHEY and CDR2 SVGAGI. Deletions cut 4 bases from V and 1 base from J, with 14 bases between. CDR3 length: 16 amino acids. A remark on this clone: Its specificity is not known.

The study's findings and limits: In a later analysis, HLA-associated TCR beta chains were more clonally expanded than equally common others. In a later analysis, DRB1 alleles had the most associated TCRs; HLA-C alleles the fewest.

The PCR was carried out with 60 Vbeta primers and 13 Jbeta primers. TCRdb's table, derived via immunoSEQ multiplex PCR, lists solely in-frame clones and lacks some. This sample carries approximately 170,000 clones, over 65% of them seen once, and the ten largest clones take roughly 4.5%. The chain combines TRBV6-5 with TRBJ1-5; possibly TRBD1 for D (6 bases). The clonotype originates from a young man in good health and CMV-seropositive. Sequencing input: PBMCs. CDR3 region: CASSSRQATSNQPQHF. The DNA of the CDR3 is TGTGCCAGCAGTTCACGACAGGCTACGAGCAATCAGCCCCAGCATTTT.